Below are 24 T cell receptor beta chains sequenced from a single sample in a study of CD8+ T cells in alopecia areata. It was cDNA, reverse transcribed from extracted RNA, that served as the sequencing template. Produced via immunoSEQ multiplex PCR; TCRdb's table is partial and in-frame only. The data hold some 200,000 clones, with 50% to 60% observed a single time. Sequenced material: CD4+ T cells sorted from blood, taken at week 0. The receptors derive from a human donor with alopecia areata.

The V and J genes are TRBV5-6 and TRBJ2-5, with 7 bases aligning to TRBD2. V gave up 0 bases and J gave up 5 bases; unmatched junction bases: 4. CDR3 size: 14 residues. The V gene's germline CDR1 is SGHDT and CDR2 YYEEEE. CDR3 residues: CASSLEVGRETQYF. The CDR3 nucleotides are TGTGCCAGCAGCTTGGAAGTCGGGAGGGAGACCCAGTACTTC.

The V and J genes are TRBV5-1 and TRBJ2-3; 12 bases are shared with TRBD2. With V trimmed by 3 bases and J by 4 bases, 3 bases remained unmatched. This CDR3 region has 15 residues. Germline loops: CDR1 SGHRS, CDR2 YFSETQ. CDR3 sequence reads: CASSSSGGASDTQYF. CDR3 DNA sequence: TGCGCCAGCAGCTCTAGCGGGGGGGCTTCAGATACGCAGTATTTT.

V and J are TRBV9 and TRBJ2-3; D not resolved. Germline CDR1 reads SGDLS; CDR2 reads YYNGEE. The V and J ends lost 4 bases and 11 bases respectively, with 20 bases between them. CDR3 length: 14 amino acids. The CDR3 protein is CASSPLRSVTLQYF. For the CDR3, the DNA is TGTGCCAGCAGCCCCCTACGATCTGTAACATTGCAGTATTTT.

V usage is TRBV10-2 and J usage is TRBJ1-1, with D hard to call. Germline V gene sequence: CDR1 WSHSY, CDR2 SAAADI. V dropped 2 bases and J dropped 0 bases, with 13 bases sitting between them. The CDR3 contains 16 residues. The CDR3 DNA reads as TGCGCCAGCAGTGAGATTGGGATTGGCATGAACACTGAAGCTTTCTTT. Translating gives CASSEIGIGMNTEAFF.

There are a few counts of this clone. This chain joins TRBV4-1 and TRBJ1-1; TRBD1 agrees at 7 bases. The CDR3 is 16 amino acids. V trimming: 4 bases; J trimming: 0 bases; junction bases outside the gene matches: 8. Germline V gene sequence: CDR1 MGHRA, CDR2 YSYEKL. DNA of the CDR3: TGCGCCAGCAGCCCAGGGGGGAGGACTATGAACACTGAAGCTTTCTTT. Amino acid sequence: CASSPGGRTMNTEAFF.

This clone was detected only a few times. The chain has TRBV5-1 and TRBJ1-2, with D uncertain. Germline lookup yields CDR1 SGHRS and CDR2 YFSETQ. V gave up 2 bases and J gave up 7 bases, with 12 bases separating them. There are 13 residues in the CDR3. The CDR3 region has the DNA TGCGCCAGCAGCTTAGACCAGATCGGTGGCTACACCTTC. Translating gives CASSLDQIGGYTF. Complete variable domain (other parts from reference TRBV5-1 and TRBJ1-2): KAGVTQTPRYLIKTRGQQVTLSCSPISGHRSVSWYQQTPGQGLQFLFEYFSETQRNKGNFPGRFSGRQFSNSRSEMNVSTLELGDSALYLCASSLDQIGGYTFGSGTRLTVV.

The chain joins TRBV5-6 to TRBJ1-6; tentatively, D is TRBD1 (6 bases). CDR1 and CDR2 from the germline V gene are SGHDT and YYEEEE. The CDR3 extends over 17 amino acids. Trimming took off 5 bases at V and 7 bases at J, with 22 bases between the two ends. The CDR3, as DNA: TGTGCCAGCAGTGAAGCGGGGGGGCGTCGGGTAAATTCACCCCTCCACTTT. It encodes CASSEAGGRRVNSPLHF.

V is TRBV19 and J is TRBJ1-1; TRBD1 agrees at 12 bases. V trimming: 9 bases; J trimming: 5 bases; junction bases outside the gene matches: 10. CDR3 length equals 15 residues. Germline lookup yields CDR1 LNHDA and CDR2 SQIVND (reference sequence). DNA of the CDR3: TGTGCCAGCCACCCGGGACAGGGGGCATGGACTGAAGCTTTCTTT. Amino acid sequence: CASHPGQGAWTEAFF.

V usage is TRBV2 and J usage is TRBJ2-5, with TRBD1 identical over 9 bases. The germline V gene has CDR1 SNHLY and CDR2 FYNNEI. The CDR3 spans 13 residues. Trimming removed 7 bases from V and 9 bases from J; junction bases left unmatched: 9. The DNA of the CDR3 is TGTGCCAGCAACACAGGACAGGGGAGTGCCCAGTACTTC. It encodes CASNTGQGSAQYF.

This clone appeared once. The chain has TRBV5-1 and TRBJ2-7; 10 bases are shared with TRBD1. V lost 4 bases, J lost 4 bases, and 5 bases stayed unmatched. CDR3 size: 14 residues. CDR1 is SGHRS, CDR2 YFSETQ, per germline. CDR3 region: CASSIRDRGYEQYF. The CDR3 region has the DNA TGCGCCAGCAGCATAAGGGACAGGGGATACGAGCAGTACTTC.

The chain is built from TRBV6-5 and TRBJ2-7; D call uncertain. This CDR3 contains 13 residues. The V gene's germline CDR1 is MNHEY and CDR2 SVGAGI. Trimming stripped 4 bases from V and 5 bases from J, with 12 bases between. CDR3 coding DNA: TGTGCCAGCAGTTCTCTGTTCACCGACGAGCAGTACTTC. Protein: CASSSLFTDEQYF.

The rearrangement uses TRBV29-1 and TRBJ2-1; 13 nucleotides align to TRBD2. The CDR3 is 14 residues long. The germline gives CDR1 SQVTM, CDR2 ANQGSEA. V was clipped by 5 bases and J by 5 bases; unmatched bases: 3. Written as DNA, the CDR3 is TGCAGCGTTCTAGGACTAGCGGGGGACAATGAGCAGTTCTTC. It translates to CSVLGLAGDNEQFF.

The CDR3 region has the DNA TGTGCCAGCAGTATATCTCAGGGGTTGAACACTGAAGCTTTCTTT. It translates to CASSISQGLNTEAFF. V and J are TRBV6-5 and TRBJ1-1, with a possible D match to TRBD1 (6 bases). Trimming pared 5 bases from V and 0 bases from J, leaving 13 bases between. CDR1 and CDR2 from the germline V gene are MNHEY and SVGAGI. This CDR3 region has 15 residues.

The V call is TRBV5-1, the J call TRBJ2-5; 7 bases fit TRBD1. Looked up from germline, CDR1 is SGHRS and CDR2 is YFSETQ. The CDR3 has 15 residues. Germline trimming cut 4 bases from V and 2 bases from J; bases unmatched to any gene: 8. CDR3 region: CASSTGTGVQETQYF. The CDR3 DNA is TGCGCCAGCAGCACCGGAACAGGGGTTCAAGAGACCCAGTACTTC.

The chain's CDR3 is CAWSQGTSGNTIYF. The DNA for the CDR3 is TGTGCCTGGAGCCAGGGGACCTCTGGAAACACCATATATTTT. The J gene is TRBJ1-3, the V gene TRBV30; possible D gene TRBD1, 6 bases. The CDR3 totals 14 residues. V gave up 3 bases and J gave up 0 bases, with 9 bases separating them. In germline, CDR1 is GTSNPN, CDR2 SVGIG (reference sequence).

The chain couples TRBV29-1 to TRBJ2-7; TRBD1 matches at 12 bases. This CDR3 spans 13 amino acids. Germline assignment: CDR1 SQVTM and CDR2 ANQGSEA. Losses at the gene ends were 4 bases for V and 4 bases for J; bases not matched to a gene: 2. The CDR3 region has the DNA TGCAGCGTTGGGGGACAGGGGGCGTACGAGCAGTACTTC. It specifies CSVGGQGAYEQYF.

V usage is TRBV18 and J usage is TRBJ1-5, with D maybe TRBD1 (5 bases). The germline gives CDR1 KGHSH, CDR2 LQKENI. The CDR3 consists of 14 residues. The V end was cut by 3 bases, the J end by 5 bases, with 11 bases between. CDR3 residues: CASSPVGGDQPQHF. CDR3 DNA: TGTGCCAGCTCACCGGTTGGAGGGGATCAGCCCCAGCATTTT.

The J gene is TRBJ1-2, the V gene TRBV29-1; tentatively, D is TRBD1 (6 bases). CDR3 size: 13 residues. With 4 bases removed from V and 5 bases from J, the gap between germline ends came to 14 bases. The germline CDR1 and CDR2 sequences are SQVTM and ANQGSEA. For the CDR3, the DNA is TGCAGCGTTGGGCCAGGGGAGATTTATGGCTACACCTTC. Encoded protein: CSVGPGEIYGYTF.

V and J are TRBV7-2 and TRBJ1-1, with a weak D call TRBD1 (6 bases). The germline gives CDR1 SGHTA, CDR2 FQGNSA. This CDR3 region has 11 residues. V shed 5 bases and J shed 12 bases, with 13 bases lying between them. The CDR3 sequence is CASSPDRITFF. Written as DNA, the CDR3 is TGTGCCAGCAGCCCGGACAGAATAACTTTCTTT. Supplemented by reference TRBV7-2 and TRBJ1-1, the full variable domain reads GAGVSQSPSNKVTEKGKDVELRCDPISGHTALYWYRQSLGQGLEFLIYFQGNSAPDKSGLPSDRFSAERTGGSVSTLTIQRTQQEDSAVYLCASSPDRITFFGQGTRLTVV.

This chain links TRBV2 with TRBJ2-7; D may be TRBD1 or TRBD2 (5 bases each). V was shortened by 1 base and J by 5 bases, with 9 bases between the two germline ends. The germline CDR1 and CDR2 sequences are SNHLY and FYNNEI. The CDR3 is made up of 13 amino acids. The CDR3 reads CASSEEGPDEQYF. DNA for the CDR3: TGTGCCAGCAGTGAAGAGGGACCTGACGAGCAGTACTTC.

The chain combines TRBV7-6 with TRBJ1-6; 7 bases fit TRBD1. The V segment lost 1 base and the J segment 8 bases; nucleotides outside the gene matches: 5. The germline V gene encodes CDR1 SGHVS and CDR2 FNYEAQ. The length of the CDR3 is 15 residues. The CDR3 reads CASSLETGSDSPLHF. The CDR3 nucleotides read TGTGCCAGCAGCTTAGAGACAGGGAGTGATTCACCCCTCCACTTT.

The rearrangement links TRBV18 to TRBJ1-2, with 7 bases lining up with TRBD1. The trim removed 2 bases at V and 4 bases at J, leaving 13 bases unmatched. The length of the CDR3 is 17 residues. Germline V CDR1 and CDR2: KGHSH, LQKENI. The CDR3 protein is CASSPKAGMGDSYGYTF. CDR3 sequence (DNA): TGTGCCAGCTCACCAAAGGCAGGGATGGGGGACAGCTATGGCTACACCTTC.

This chain joins TRBV25-1 and TRBJ2-7, with 8 bases matching TRBD2. CDR3 length: 15 amino acids. V lost 6 bases, J lost 1 base, and 8 bases stayed unmatched. Germline assignment: CDR1 MGHDK and CDR2 SYGVNS. The CDR3, as DNA: TGTGCCAGCAGCCTTCTGGCGGGGGGTTCCTACGAGCAGTACTTC. Amino acids: CASSLLAGGSYEQYF.

This chain uses TRBV6-5 with TRBJ1-2; no clear D. V was pared by 5 bases and J by 6 bases, with 10 bases between. Per the germline V gene, CDR1 is MNHEY and CDR2 is SVGAGI. The CDR3 length is 12 residues. The CDR3: CASSVGRHGYTF. The CDR3 DNA follows: TGTGCCAGCAGTGTCGGGCGACATGGCTACACCTTC.